This TCR beta chain was found in a study of early T cells in non-severe SARS-CoV-2 infection. TCRdb re-analysed the 5' RACE reads in MiXCR, keeping a single row per CDR3 protein. Of more than 85,000 distinct CDR3 sequences in the sample, roughly 12% were seen once. Per the germline V gene, CDR1 is PRHDT and CDR2 is FYEKMQ (reference sequence). This CDR3 is 13 amino acids long. J was trimmed by 14 bases and V by 8 bases; bases with no gene match: 13. The sequenced sample was whole blood, obtained at baseline. The J gene is TRBJ2-3, the V gene TRBV13; TRBD2 aligns across 10 bases. This TCR derives from an adult who was a healthcare worker with PCR-confirmed SARS-CoV-2 infection or an uninfected control (not recorded which). CDR3 sequence reads: CASSSGTSARGYF. The CDR3 DNA sequence: TGTGCCAGCTCCTCCGGGACTAGCGCAAGGGGGTATTTT.